This T cell receptor beta chain was captured in a study of T cell responses to AZD1222 COVID-19 vaccine. Study-level results: Close to half of spike-specific TCRs reportedly recognize unmutated variant regions. Clonal diversity was possibly underestimated, and white British individuals and females predominated among donors. CD4 TCRs associated with vaccination spanned spike, dominating at 160-218 and 743-854. No repertoire was sampled before or during the peak T cell response, only after it.

A word on this clone: Its antigen is undetermined.

Data came from immunoSEQ multiplex PCR; TCRdb stores just in-frame clones and leaves some out. The sample yields 90,000 to 150,000 clones, approximately 84% seen once. V was cut by 3 bases and J by 7 bases, with 13 bases left in between. CDR1 MDHEN and CDR2 SYDVKM come from the germline V gene. The CDR3 has 14 amino acids. Source: peripheral blood, taken on day 0 of AZD1222 vaccination. J is TRBJ2-4 and V is TRBV28; D tentatively reads TRBD1 or TRBD2 (5 bases each). This TCR came from an adult in good health. For the CDR3, the DNA is TGTGCCAGCAGTTTTGGGACCATTGGGAACATTCAGTACTTC. This codes for CASSFGTIGNIQYF.